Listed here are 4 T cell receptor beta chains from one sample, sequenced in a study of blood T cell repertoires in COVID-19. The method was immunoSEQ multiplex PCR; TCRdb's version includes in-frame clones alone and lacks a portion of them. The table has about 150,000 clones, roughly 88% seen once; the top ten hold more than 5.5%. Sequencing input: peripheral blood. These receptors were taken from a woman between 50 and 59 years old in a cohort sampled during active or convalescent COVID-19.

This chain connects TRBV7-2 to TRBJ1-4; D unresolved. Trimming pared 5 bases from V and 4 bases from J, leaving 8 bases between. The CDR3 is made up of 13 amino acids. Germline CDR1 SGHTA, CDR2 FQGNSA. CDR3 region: CASSGGVNEKLFF. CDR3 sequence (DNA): TGTGCCAGCAGCGGAGGCGTTAATGAAAAACTGTTTTTT.

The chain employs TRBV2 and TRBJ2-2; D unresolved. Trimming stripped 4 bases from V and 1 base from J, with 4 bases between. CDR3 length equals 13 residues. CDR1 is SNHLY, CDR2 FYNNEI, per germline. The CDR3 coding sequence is TGTGCCAGCAGTGCCGGGAACACCGGGGAGCTGTTTTTT. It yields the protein CASSAGNTGELFF.

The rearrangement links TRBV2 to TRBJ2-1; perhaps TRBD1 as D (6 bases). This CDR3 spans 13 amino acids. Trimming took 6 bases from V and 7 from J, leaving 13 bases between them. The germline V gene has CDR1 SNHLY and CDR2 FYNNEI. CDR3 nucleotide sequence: TGTGCCAGCAGCCAGGGGACGGGGAATGAGCAGTTCTTC. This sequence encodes CASSQGTGNEQFF.

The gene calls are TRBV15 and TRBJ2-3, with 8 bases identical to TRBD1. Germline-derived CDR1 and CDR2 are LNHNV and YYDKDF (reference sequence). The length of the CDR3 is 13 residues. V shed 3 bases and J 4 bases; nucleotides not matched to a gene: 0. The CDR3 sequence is CATSSRGPDTQYF. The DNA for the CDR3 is TGTGCCACCAGCAGCAGGGGGCCAGATACGCAGTATTTT.